The 10 T cell receptor beta chains below all came from one sample that was sequenced in a study of beta chain features in type 1 diabetes. Study-wide results and caveats: Within each of all four CD4+ subsets, Type 1 diabetes patients had TCRB CDR3s that were moderately but significantly shorter.

Expressed TCRB transcripts were sequenced after all isolated RNA was converted to cDNA. Sequencing used immunoSEQ multiplex PCR; TCRdb keeps in-frame clones, though not all of them. The data contain some 190,000 clones, approximately 8.4% of them singletons. Their target antigens are unknown. Sequencing was performed on central memory CD4+ T cells from blood. Every receptor here comes from a man aged 18 to 30 with type 1 diabetes.

This clone was seen only a few times. This chain joins TRBV11-2 and TRBJ1-2; 9 nucleotides match TRBD1. The V gene's germline CDR1 is SGHAT and CDR2 FQNNGV. The CDR3 covers 14 residues. The J segment lost 6 bases and the V segment lost 2 bases, leaving 4 bases of the junction unmatched. The CDR3 sequence: CASSLLTGGDGYTF. The DNA for the CDR3 is TGTGCCAGCAGCTTACTTACAGGGGGCGATGGCTACACCTTC.

This clone was detected only a few times. The chain employs TRBV27 and TRBJ2-7; 7 bases align to TRBD1. Germline CDR1 reads MNHEY; CDR2 reads SMNVEV (reference sequence). The V segment lost 4 bases and the J segment 3 bases; nucleotides outside the gene matches: 12. CDR3 length: 16 residues. CDR3 amino acids: CASSSNLGAGGYEQYF. The CDR3 DNA reads TGTGCCAGCAGTTCAAATCTCGGGGCAGGGGGCTACGAGCAGTACTTC.

This sequence joins TRBV7-9 and TRBJ1-1; D ambiguous. The germline V gene encodes CDR1 SEHNR and CDR2 FQNEAQ (reference sequence). The CDR3 extends over 14 amino acids. V lost 5 bases, J lost 0 bases, and 10 bases lay in between. Written as DNA, the CDR3 is TGTGCCAGCAGCCCGCGACTGCTGAACACTGAAGCTTTCTTT. Its protein product is CASSPRLLNTEAFF.

V usage is TRBV2 and J usage is TRBJ2-3, with a tentative D call TRBD1 (7 bases). This CDR3 has 16 amino acids. Germline-derived CDR1 and CDR2 are SNHLY and FYNNEI. V shed 4 bases and J shed 6 bases, with 20 bases lying between them. The CDR3 DNA follows: TGTGCCAGCAGTGCAAGGGGGCCCGCGGGGCAGGATACGCAGTATTTT. It specifies CASSARGPAGQDTQYF.

This clone was seen repeatedly, ten times or more. The chain uses TRBV30 and TRBJ2-7; unclear D gene. Trimming took 5 bases from V and 4 from J, leaving 9 bases between them. CDR3 length equals 11 residues. Germline loops: CDR1 GTSNPN, CDR2 SVGIG (reference sequence). CDR3 DNA: TGTGCCTGGGGTTCTACTTACGAGCAGTACTTC. Its translation is CAWGSTYEQYF.

This chain connects TRBV28 to TRBJ2-4, with 12 bases that match TRBD1. This CDR3 spans 16 amino acids. The ends lost 4 bases at V and 3 bases at J; junction bases unmatched: 4. Germline CDR1 MDHEN, CDR2 SYDVKM. Written as DNA, the CDR3 is TGTGCCAGCAGTTGGGGACAGGGGGCTGGCAAAAACATTCAGTACTTC. This codes for CASSWGQGAGKNIQYF.

This clone was found a few times. The chain has TRBV4-3 and TRBJ1-2, with TRBD1 matching 10 bases. The germline V gene encodes CDR1 LGHNA and CDR2 YSLEER. With 0 bases clipped from V and 7 bases from J, the junction kept 11 bases outside the gene matches. The CDR3 covers 17 residues. The CDR3 region has the DNA TGCGCCAGCAGCCAAGAGGCGACAGGGGGCATTTCAGGTGGCTACACCTTC. The encoded protein is CASSQEATGGISGGYTF.

This clone was seen a handful of times. J is TRBJ2-1 and V is TRBV28; 8 bases align to TRBD1. Trimming cost V 6 bases and J 8 bases; bases outside gene matches: 12. CDR1 and CDR2 from the germline V gene are MDHEN and SYDVKM. This CDR3 is built from 15 residues. This CDR3 is CASSTGGGLLDEQFF. The CDR3 DNA follows: TGTGCCAGCAGCACAGGGGGAGGCCTTTTGGATGAGCAGTTCTTC.

This clone was recorded a few times. V is TRBV6-5 and J is TRBJ1-2; D not resolved. CDR1 and CDR2 (germline): MNHEY, SVGAGI. The CDR3 extends over 12 amino acids. V lost 6 bases, J lost 9 bases, and 14 bases lay in between. CDR3 region: CASSPAGRSYTF. As DNA, the CDR3 is TGTGCCAGCAGCCCTGCGGGTAGGAGCTACACCTTC.

The genes are TRBV5-4 and TRBJ2-5; 7 positions agree with TRBD1. This CDR3 is 14 amino acids long. Trimming at V came to 0 bases and at J to 5 bases, leaving 4 bases not matched to a gene. Germline-derived CDR1 and CDR2 are SGHNT and YYREEE (reference sequence). The CDR3 here is CASSLEGARETQYF. CDR3 nucleotide sequence: TGTGCCAGCAGCTTGGAGGGGGCGCGGGAGACCCAGTACTTC.